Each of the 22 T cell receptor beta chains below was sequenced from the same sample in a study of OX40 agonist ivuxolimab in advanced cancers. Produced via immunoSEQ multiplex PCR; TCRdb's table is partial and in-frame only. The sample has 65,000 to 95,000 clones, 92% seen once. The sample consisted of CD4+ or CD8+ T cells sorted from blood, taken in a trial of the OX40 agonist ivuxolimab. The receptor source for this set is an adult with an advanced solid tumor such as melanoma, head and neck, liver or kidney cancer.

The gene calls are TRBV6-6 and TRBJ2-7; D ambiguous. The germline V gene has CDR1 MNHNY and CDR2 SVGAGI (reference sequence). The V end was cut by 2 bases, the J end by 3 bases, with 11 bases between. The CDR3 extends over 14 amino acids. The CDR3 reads CASSYSNGNYEQYF. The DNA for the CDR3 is TGTGCCAGCAGTTACAGTAACGGAAACTACGAGCAGTACTTC.

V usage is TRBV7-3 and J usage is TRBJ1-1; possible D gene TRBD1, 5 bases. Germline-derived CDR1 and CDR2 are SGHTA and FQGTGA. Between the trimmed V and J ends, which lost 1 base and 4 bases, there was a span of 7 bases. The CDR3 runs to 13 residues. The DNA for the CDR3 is TGTGCCAGCAGCTTAAGGCAGGGCACTGAAGCTTTCTTT. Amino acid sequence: CASSLRQGTEAFF.

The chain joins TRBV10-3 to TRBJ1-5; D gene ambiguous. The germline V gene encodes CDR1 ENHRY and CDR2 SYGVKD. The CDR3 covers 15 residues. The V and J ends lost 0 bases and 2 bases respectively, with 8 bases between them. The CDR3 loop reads CAISESPDGNQPQHF. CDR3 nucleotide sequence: TGTGCCATCAGTGAGTCGCCCGATGGCAATCAGCCCCAGCATTTT.

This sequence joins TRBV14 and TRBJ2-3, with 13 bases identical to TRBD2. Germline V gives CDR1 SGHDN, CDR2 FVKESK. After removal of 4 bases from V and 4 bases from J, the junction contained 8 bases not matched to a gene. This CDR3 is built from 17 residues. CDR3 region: CASSLPGLAGISDTQYF. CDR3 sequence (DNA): TGTGCCAGCAGCCTACCGGGACTAGCGGGAATTTCAGATACGCAGTATTTT.

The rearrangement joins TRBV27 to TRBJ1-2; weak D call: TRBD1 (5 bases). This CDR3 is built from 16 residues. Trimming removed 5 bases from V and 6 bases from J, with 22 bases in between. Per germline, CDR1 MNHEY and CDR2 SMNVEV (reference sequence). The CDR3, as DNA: TGTGCCAGCAGTAAGGGGAGGGGACGGGTGTGGGATGGCTACACCTTC. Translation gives CASSKGRGRVWDGYTF.

In nucleotides, the CDR3 is TGTGCCAGCAGCTCCCTCCGGGGAGGGAACTATGGCTACACCTTC. This sequence encodes CASSSLRGGNYGYTF. The chain carries TRBV11-2 and TRBJ1-2; D not certain. This CDR3 spans 15 amino acids. Germline CDR1 and CDR2: SGHAT and FQNNGV. Trimming shortened V by 4 bases and J by 2 bases, and 14 bases separated the two germline ends.

Written as DNA, the CDR3 is TGTGCCAGTAGTGGGGGAGGGAGAGAGACCCAGTACTTC. Translation gives CASSGGGRETQYF. V is TRBV19 and J is TRBJ2-5; 7 bases align to TRBD2. J gave up 4 bases and V 5 bases, and 4 bases lay outside the gene matches. The CDR3 has 13 amino acids. Germline lookup yields CDR1 LNHDA and CDR2 SQIVND (reference sequence).

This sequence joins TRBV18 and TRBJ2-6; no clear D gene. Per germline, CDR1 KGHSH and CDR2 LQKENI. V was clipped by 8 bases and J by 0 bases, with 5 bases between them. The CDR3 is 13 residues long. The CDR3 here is CASRTSGANVLTF. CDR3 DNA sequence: TGTGCCAGCCGAACCTCTGGGGCCAACGTCCTGACTTTC.

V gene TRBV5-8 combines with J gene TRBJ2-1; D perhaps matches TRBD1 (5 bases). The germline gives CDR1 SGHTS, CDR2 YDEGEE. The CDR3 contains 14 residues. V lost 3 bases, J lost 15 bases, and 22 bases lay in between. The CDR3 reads CASSYGRQRSNWFF. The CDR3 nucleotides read TGTGCCAGCAGCTACGGACGACAGAGGAGCAATTGGTTCTTC.

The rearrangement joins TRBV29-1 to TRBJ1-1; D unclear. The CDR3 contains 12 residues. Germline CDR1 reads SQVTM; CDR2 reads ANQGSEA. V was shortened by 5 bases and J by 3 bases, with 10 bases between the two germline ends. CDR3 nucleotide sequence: TGCAGCGTTAATTATTTATACACTGAAGCTTTCTTT. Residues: CSVNYLYTEAFF.

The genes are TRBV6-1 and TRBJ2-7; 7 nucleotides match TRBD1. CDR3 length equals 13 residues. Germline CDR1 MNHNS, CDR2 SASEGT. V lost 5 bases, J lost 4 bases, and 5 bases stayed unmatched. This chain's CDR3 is CASSTQGIYEQYF. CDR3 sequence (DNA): TGTGCCAGCAGTACACAGGGGATTTACGAGCAGTACTTC.

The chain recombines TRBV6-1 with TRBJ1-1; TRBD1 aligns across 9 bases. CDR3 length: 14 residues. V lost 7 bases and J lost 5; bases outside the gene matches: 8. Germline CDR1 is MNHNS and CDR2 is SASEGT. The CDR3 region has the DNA TGTGCCAGCAACAAACAGGGGGCGGGTACTGAAGCTTTCTTT. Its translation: CASNKQGAGTEAFF.

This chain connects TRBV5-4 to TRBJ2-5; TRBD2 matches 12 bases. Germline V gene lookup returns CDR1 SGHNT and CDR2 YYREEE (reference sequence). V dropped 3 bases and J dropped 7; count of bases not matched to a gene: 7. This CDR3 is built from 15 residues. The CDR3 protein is CASSSPSGRAGTQYF. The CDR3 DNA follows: TGTGCCAGCAGCTCACCTAGCGGGAGGGCCGGGACCCAGTACTTC.

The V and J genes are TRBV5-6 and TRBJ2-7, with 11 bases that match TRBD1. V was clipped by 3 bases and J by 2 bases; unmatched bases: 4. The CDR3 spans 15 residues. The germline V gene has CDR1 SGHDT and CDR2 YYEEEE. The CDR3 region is CASSSGTGGPYEQYF. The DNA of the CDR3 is TGTGCCAGCAGCTCGGGGACAGGGGGGCCCTACGAGCAGTACTTC.

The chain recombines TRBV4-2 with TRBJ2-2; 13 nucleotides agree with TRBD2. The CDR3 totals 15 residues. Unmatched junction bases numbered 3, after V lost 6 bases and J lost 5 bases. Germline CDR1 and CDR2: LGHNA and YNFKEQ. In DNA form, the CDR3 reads TGTGCCAGCAGTTGGACTAGCGGGAGAACCGGGGAGCTGTTTTTT. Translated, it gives CASSWTSGRTGELFF.

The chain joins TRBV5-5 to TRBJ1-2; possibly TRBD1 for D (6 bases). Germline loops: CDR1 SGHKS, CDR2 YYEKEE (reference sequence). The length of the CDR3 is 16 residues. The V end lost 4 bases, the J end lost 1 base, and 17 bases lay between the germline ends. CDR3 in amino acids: CASSPQGGGINYGYTF. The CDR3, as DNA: TGTGCCAGCAGCCCTCAAGGGGGAGGGATTAACTATGGCTACACCTTC.

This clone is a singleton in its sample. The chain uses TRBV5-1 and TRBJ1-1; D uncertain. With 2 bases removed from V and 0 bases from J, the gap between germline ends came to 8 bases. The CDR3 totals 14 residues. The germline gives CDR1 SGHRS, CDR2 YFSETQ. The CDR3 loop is CASSFGPMNTEAFF. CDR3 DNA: TGCGCCAGCAGCTTCGGACCTATGAACACTGAAGCTTTCTTT.

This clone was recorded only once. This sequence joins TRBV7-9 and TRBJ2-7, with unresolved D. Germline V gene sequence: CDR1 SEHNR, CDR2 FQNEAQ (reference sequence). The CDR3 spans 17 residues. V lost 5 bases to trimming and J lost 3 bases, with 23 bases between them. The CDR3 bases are TGTGCCAGCAGCAGCTTACAAACCCAACATAGCCTCTACGAGCAGTACTTC. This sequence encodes CASSSLQTQHSLYEQYF.

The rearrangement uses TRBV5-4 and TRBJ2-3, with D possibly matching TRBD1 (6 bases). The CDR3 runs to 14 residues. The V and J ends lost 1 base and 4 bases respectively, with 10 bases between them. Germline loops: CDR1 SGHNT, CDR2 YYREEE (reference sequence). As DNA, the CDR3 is TGTGCCAGCAGCTTGAGTGGGGGCGCAGATACGCAGTATTTT. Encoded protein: CASSLSGGADTQYF.

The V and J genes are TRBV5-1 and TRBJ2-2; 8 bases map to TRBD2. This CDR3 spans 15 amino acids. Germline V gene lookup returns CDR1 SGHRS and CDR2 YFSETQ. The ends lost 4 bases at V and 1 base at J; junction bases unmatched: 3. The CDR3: CASSMGLGNTGELFF. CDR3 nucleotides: TGCGCCAGCAGCATGGGACTAGGGAACACCGGGGAGCTGTTTTTT.

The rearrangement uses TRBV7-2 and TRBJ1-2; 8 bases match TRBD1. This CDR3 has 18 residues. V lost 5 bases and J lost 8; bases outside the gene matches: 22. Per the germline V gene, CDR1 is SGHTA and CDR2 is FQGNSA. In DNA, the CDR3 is TGTGCCAGCAGCCCCAAAGCACAGGGGGACACTAAGGGGGGAGGCTACACCTTC. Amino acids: CASSPKAQGDTKGGGYTF.

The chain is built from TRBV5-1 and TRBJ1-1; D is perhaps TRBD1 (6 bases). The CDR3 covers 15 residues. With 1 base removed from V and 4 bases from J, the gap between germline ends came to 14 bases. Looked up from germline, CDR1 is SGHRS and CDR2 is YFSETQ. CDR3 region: CASSLLAQGITEAFF. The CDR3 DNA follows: TGCGCCAGCAGCTTGTTAGCCCAGGGGATCACTGAAGCTTTCTTT.